The clone carrying this T cell receptor beta chain came up a few times. Antigen: not known. Using its own MiXCR run on the 5' RACE reads, TCRdb lists one record per CDR3 protein. The sample shows fewer than 500,000 distinct CDR3 sequences, approximately 23% of them seen only once. The germline V and J ends were trimmed by 2 bases and 4 bases, with 15 bases remaining between them. The germline V gene has CDR1 DFQATT and CDR2 SNEGSKA (reference sequence). The CDR3 length is 15 residues. The sample comes from a study of T-cell memory formation after mild COVID-19. Study-wide findings and caveats: Some responding clones appeared in pre-infection memory, suggesting cross-reactive memory joined.

The clonotype comes from an adult woman who had mild COVID-19 (a few samples of this study predate the infection). Cell type and time point are not known. The material sequenced was PBMCs or a T cell subset sorted from them (not recorded which). V gene TRBV20-1 combines with J gene TRBJ2-1; either TRBD1 or TRBD2 may supply D (5 bases each). The CDR3 bases are TGCAGTGCTAGACCGGGCCTCGAGGGGTACAATGAGCAGTTCTTC. Translating it yields CSARPGLEGYNEQFF.